Sequencing of this T cell receptor beta chain was carried out in a study of a mutant IDH1 vaccine in newly diagnosed glioma. Regarding time point: baseline, week 1 (first vaccination visit). Treatment: pre-vaccination baseline after standard-of-care therapy. CDR3 length equals 14 residues. Germline V CDR1 and CDR2: SEHNR, FQNEAQ (reference sequence). The V and J ends lost 5 bases and 1 base respectively, with 12 bases between them. This table comes from immunoSEQ multiplex PCR, and its TCRdb copy is limited to in-frame clones, with some not included. Of roughly 15,000 clones in the sample, roughly nine tenths were seen once.

The gene calls are TRBV7-9 and TRBJ2-7; D may match TRBD1 or TRBD2 (5 bases each). Sequencing was performed on PBMCs, taken from a glioma patient treated with radiotherapy, temozolomide or both. This receptor was obtained from a woman between 35 and 50 years old with glioma. Some clones in this sample may be carry-over from other donors' samples. CDR3 coding DNA: TGTGCCAGCAGCCACGGGGACCGATCCTACGAGCAGTACTTC. Protein sequence: CASSHGDRSYEQYF.